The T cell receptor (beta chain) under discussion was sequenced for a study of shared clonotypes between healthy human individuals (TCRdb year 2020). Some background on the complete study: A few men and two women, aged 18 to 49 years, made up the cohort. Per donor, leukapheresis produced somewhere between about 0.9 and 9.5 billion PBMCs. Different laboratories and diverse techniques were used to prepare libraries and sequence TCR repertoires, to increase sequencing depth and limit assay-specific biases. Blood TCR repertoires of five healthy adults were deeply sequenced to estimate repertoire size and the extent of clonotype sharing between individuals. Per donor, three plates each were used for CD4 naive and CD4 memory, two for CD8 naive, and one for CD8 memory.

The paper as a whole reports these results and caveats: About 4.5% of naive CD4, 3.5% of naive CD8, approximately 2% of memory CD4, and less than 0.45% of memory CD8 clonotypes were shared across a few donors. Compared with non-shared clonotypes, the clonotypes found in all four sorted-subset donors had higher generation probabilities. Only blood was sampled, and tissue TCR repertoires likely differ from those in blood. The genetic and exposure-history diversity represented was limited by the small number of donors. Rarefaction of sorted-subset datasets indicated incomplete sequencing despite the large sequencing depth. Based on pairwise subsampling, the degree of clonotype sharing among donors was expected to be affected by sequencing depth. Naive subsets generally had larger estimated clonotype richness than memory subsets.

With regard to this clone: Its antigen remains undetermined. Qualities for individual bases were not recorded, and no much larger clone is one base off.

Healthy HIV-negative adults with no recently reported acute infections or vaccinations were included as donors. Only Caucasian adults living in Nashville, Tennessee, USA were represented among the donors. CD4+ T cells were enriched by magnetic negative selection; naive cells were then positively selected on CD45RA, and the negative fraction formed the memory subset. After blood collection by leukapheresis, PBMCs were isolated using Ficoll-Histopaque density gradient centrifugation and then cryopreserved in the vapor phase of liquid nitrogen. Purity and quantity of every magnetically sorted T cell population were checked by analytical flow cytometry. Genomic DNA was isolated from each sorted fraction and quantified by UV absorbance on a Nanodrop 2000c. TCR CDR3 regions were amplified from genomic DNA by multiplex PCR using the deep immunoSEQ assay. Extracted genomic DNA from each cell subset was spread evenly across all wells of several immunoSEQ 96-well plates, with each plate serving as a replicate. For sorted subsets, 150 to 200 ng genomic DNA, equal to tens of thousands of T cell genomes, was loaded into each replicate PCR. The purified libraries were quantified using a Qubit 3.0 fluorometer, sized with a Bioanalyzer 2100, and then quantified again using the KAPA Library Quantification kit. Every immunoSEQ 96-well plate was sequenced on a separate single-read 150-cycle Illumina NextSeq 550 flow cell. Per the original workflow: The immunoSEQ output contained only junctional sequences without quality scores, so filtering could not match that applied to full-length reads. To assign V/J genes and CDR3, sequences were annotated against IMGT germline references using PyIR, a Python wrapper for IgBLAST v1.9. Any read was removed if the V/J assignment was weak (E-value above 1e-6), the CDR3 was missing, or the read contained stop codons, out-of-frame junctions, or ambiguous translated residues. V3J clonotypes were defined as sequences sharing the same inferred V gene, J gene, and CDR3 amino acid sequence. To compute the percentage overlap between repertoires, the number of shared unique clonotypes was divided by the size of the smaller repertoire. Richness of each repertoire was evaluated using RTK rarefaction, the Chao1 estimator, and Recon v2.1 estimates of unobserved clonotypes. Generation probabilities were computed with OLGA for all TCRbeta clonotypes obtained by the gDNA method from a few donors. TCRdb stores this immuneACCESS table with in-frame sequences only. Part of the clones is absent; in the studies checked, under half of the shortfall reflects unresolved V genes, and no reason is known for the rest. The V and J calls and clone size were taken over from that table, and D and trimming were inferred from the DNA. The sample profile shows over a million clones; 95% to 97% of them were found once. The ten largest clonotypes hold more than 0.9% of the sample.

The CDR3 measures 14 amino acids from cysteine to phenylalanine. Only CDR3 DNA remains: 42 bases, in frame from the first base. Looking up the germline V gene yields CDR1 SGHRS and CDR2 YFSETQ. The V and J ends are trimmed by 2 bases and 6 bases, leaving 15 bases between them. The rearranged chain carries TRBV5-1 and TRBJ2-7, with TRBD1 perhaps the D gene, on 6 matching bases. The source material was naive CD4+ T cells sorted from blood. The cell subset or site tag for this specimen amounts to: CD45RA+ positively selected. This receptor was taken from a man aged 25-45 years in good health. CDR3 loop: CASSFTGISGEQYF. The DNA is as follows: TGCGCCAGCAGCTTTACAGGGATTTCTGGCGAGCAGTACTTC.